This TCR beta chain was found in a study of blood T cell repertoires in COVID-19. Study overall: Samples taken during acute and convalescent COVID-19 were collected in the United States, Italy and Spain. PBMCs, B-cell-depleted T cells, or T cells were the source of the cDNA or gDNA that made up the material.

Some clones are missing from TCRdb's copy, which holds only in-frame ones; the method was immunoSEQ multiplex PCR. Here the sample spans around 69,000 clones, 70% to 90% being singletons. The receptor was isolated from a middle-aged man with active COVID-19. Sequencing used peripheral blood.

CDR3 in DNA: TGTGCCAGCAGTTCAGGGGTAGGGGGGGGCAACACTGAAGCTTTCTTT. This codes for CASSSGVGGGNTEAFF. The V call is TRBV6-5, the J call TRBJ1-1; D may be TRBD1 (6 bases). There are 16 residues in the CDR3. The V end lost 4 bases, the J end lost 2 bases, and 17 bases lay between the germline ends. Per the germline V gene, CDR1 is MNHEY and CDR2 is SVGAGI.